This T cell receptor beta chain is drawn from a study of T cells in localized non-small cell lung cancer. The CDR3 totals 14 residues. Germline V lookup: CDR1 SGHVS, CDR2 FQNEAQ. Trimming took off 2 bases at V and 3 bases at J, with 8 bases between the two ends. Study-level points and caveats: Blood T cell density predicted longer survival; adjacent-lung clonality, shorter.

Comment on this clone: Its target is not known.

The repertoire was sequenced with immunoSEQ multiplex PCR; TCRdb's copy has only in-frame clones and lacks some. The table includes tens of thousands of clones, 87% detected once. The rearrangement links TRBV7-8 to TRBJ2-1; D unresolved. The sequences come from peripheral blood, collected before any cancer treatment. This receptor was taken from a woman aged 40 to 75 with stage I lung adenocarcinoma. The CDR3 is CASSLQVYYNEQFF. CDR3 nucleotides: TGTGCCAGCAGCTTACAGGTATACTACAATGAGCAGTTCTTC.